This T cell receptor beta chain originates from a study of T cells after yellow fever vaccination. Study-wide results and limits: Post-booster repertoires again held most primary-vaccination clones (96% CD4, roughly 88% CD8).

There are 16 residues in the CDR3. Trimming took 5 bases from V and 11 from J, leaving 22 bases between them. CDR1 LNHDA and CDR2 SQIVND come from the germline V gene (reference sequence). This clonotype was observed a few times. Its antigen is undetermined. TCRdb recomputed calls from the 5' RACE reads with MiXCR, one row per CDR3 protein. This table has approximately 580,000 distinct CDR3 sequences, 17% appearing once. This clonotype was sampled from a man aged 18 to 30 who received the YFV17D yellow fever vaccine. The specimen was PBMCs, collected 4 to 5 days after the first yellow fever vaccination. The V call is TRBV19, the J call TRBJ1-6, with D tentatively TRBD1 (6 bases). The CDR3 here is CASSLPGHWAGTPLHF. CDR3 nucleotides: TGTGCCAGTAGTTTACCGGGACACTGGGCCGGGACACCCCTCCACTTT.